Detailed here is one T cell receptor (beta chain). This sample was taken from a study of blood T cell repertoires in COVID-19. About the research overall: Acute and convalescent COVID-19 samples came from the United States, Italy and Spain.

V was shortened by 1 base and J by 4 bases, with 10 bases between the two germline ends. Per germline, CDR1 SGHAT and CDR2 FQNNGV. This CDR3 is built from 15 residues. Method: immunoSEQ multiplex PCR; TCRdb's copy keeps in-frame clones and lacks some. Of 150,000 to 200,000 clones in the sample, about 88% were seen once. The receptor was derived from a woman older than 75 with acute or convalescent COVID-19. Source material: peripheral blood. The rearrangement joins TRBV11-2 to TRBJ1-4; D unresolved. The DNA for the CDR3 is TGTGCCAGCAGCTTAGTTTTAGGCGGTAATGAAAAACTGTTTTTT. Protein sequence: CASSLVLGGNEKLFF.